These 12 T cell receptor beta chains were all obtained from the same sample, sequenced in a study of cytomegalovirus exposure and HLA in healthy donors. The study ran its PCR with 60 Vbeta and 13 Jbeta primers. This table comes from immunoSEQ multiplex PCR, and its TCRdb copy is limited to in-frame clones, with some not included. The table lists under 150,000 clones, over 55% of them singletons. Sequenced sample: PBMCs. The receptor set was obtained from a man aged 18 to 30 in good health and CMV-seropositive.

V gene TRBV6-5 combines with J gene TRBJ1-2; the D is unclear. The germline V and J ends were trimmed by 0 bases and 7 bases, with 9 bases remaining between them. The CDR3 runs to 13 residues. Germline CDR1 reads MNHEY; CDR2 reads SVGAGI. The DNA of the CDR3 is TGTGCCAGCAGTTACTCGTCAGGATTTGGCTACACCTTC. As protein: CASSYSSGFGYTF.

This clone was recorded once. The V call is TRBV27, the J call TRBJ2-1; 10 nucleotides match TRBD1. This CDR3 is built from 13 residues. Trimming at V came to 10 bases and at J to 7 bases, leaving 7 bases not matched to a gene. Germline V gene data show CDR1 as MNHEY and CDR2 as SMNVEV (reference sequence). The CDR3 is CATGQGVENEQFF. For the CDR3, the DNA is TGTGCCACCGGACAGGGGGTCGAAAATGAGCAGTTCTTC.

V and J are TRBV6-1 and TRBJ1-2; 11 nucleotides agree with TRBD1. The CDR3 consists of 15 residues. Germline CDR1 is MNHNS and CDR2 is SASEGT. Trimming removed 2 bases from V and 2 bases from J; junction bases left unmatched: 1. The CDR3 sequence is CASSERDRGNYGYTF. The CDR3 DNA is TGTGCCAGCAGTGAACGGGACAGGGGGAACTATGGCTACACCTTC.

The J gene is TRBJ2-6, the V gene TRBV11-2; D possibly corresponds to TRBD1 (5 bases). The germline V gene encodes CDR1 SGHAT and CDR2 FQNNGV. CDR3 length equals 16 residues. Trimming pared 4 bases from V and 2 bases from J, leaving 12 bases between. This CDR3 reads CASSWQGVAGANVLTF. The CDR3, as DNA: TGTGCCAGCAGCTGGCAGGGTGTCGCTGGGGCCAACGTCCTGACTTTC.

This clone occurred a few times. This chain's CDR3 is CASSTGGRGYGYTF. The CDR3 bases are TGTGCCAGCAGTACGGGGGGGCGCGGCTATGGCTACACCTTC. The chain recombines TRBV2 with TRBJ1-2; perhaps TRBD1 as D (6 bases). This CDR3 spans 14 amino acids. Germline V gives CDR1 SNHLY, CDR2 FYNNEI. V lost 5 bases and J lost 4, with 14 bases in between.

V usage is TRBV14 and J usage is TRBJ2-1; D gene unclear. Trimming cost V 2 bases and J 0 bases, with 5 bases left between them. The germline CDR1 and CDR2 sequences are SGHDN and FVKESK. The CDR3 runs 14 residues. The CDR3 nucleotides are TGTGCCAGCAGCCAACACAGCTCCTACAATGAGCAGTTCTTC. Amino acid sequence: CASSQHSSYNEQFF.

This clone was seen more than once but under ten times. V and J are TRBV11-2 and TRBJ2-7, with a weak D call TRBD2 (6 bases). This CDR3 has 17 residues. The ends were cut back, 5 bases at V and 2 bases at J, with 22 bases in the middle. In germline, CDR1 is SGHAT, CDR2 FQNNGV. The DNA for the CDR3 is TGTGCCAGCAGCCTCTCCAGGGTGGGGGGTCTACCCTACGAGCAGTACGTC. It is translated as CASSLSRVGGLPYEQYV.

The rearrangement uses TRBV13 and TRBJ2-6; unclear D gene. Between the trimmed V and J ends, which lost 5 bases and 0 bases, there was a span of 8 bases. Germline V gene sequence: CDR1 PRHDT, CDR2 FYEKMQ (reference sequence). The CDR3 is 15 residues long. The CDR3 protein is CASSTTDSGANVLTF. In DNA form, the CDR3 reads TGTGCCAGCAGCACAACAGACTCTGGGGCCAACGTCCTGACTTTC.

The V and J genes are TRBV5-6 and TRBJ2-5; 9 nucleotides align to TRBD2. TRBJ2-7 matches the DNA end more closely, so the J call is doubtful. This CDR3 contains 15 residues. CDR1 is SGHDT and CDR2 is YYEEEE in the germline V gene. The CDR3 DNA reads as TGTGCCAGCAGCTCCGCGGGGGGGGGCAACTACGAGCAGTACTTC. It encodes CASSSAGGGNYEQYF.

The rearrangement uses TRBV12-5 and TRBJ2-3; TRBD2 matches 10 bases. Germline CDR1 LGHNT, CDR2 FRNRAP. With V trimmed by 1 base and J by 6 bases, 7 bases remained unmatched. The CDR3 extends over 16 amino acids. The CDR3 protein is CASGLGSGGRYDTQYF. The CDR3 DNA reads as TGTGCTAGTGGTTTGGGTAGCGGGGGGAGGTACGATACGCAGTATTTT.

The chain links TRBV11-3 to TRBJ1-1; D might be TRBD1 (6 bases). Per the germline V gene, CDR1 is SGHNT and CDR2 is YENEEA. The CDR3 extends over 15 amino acids. The ends were cut back, 1 base at V and 5 bases at J, with 14 bases in the middle. CDR3 nucleotides: TGTGCCAGCAGCTTAGGGCTAAGGGGGGGTACTGAAGCTTTCTTT. Its translation: CASSLGLRGGTEAFF.

The chain is built from TRBV5-1 and TRBJ2-7; maybe TRBD2 (7 bases). This CDR3 has 18 amino acids. CDR1 is SGHRS and CDR2 is YFSETQ in the germline V gene. V was cut by 0 bases and J by 4 bases, with 23 bases left in between. The chain's CDR3 is CASSLGSGGAWVRYEQYV. Written as DNA, the CDR3 is TGCGCCAGCAGCTTGGGTAGTGGGGGGGCCTGGGTGAGGTACGAGCAGTACGTC.